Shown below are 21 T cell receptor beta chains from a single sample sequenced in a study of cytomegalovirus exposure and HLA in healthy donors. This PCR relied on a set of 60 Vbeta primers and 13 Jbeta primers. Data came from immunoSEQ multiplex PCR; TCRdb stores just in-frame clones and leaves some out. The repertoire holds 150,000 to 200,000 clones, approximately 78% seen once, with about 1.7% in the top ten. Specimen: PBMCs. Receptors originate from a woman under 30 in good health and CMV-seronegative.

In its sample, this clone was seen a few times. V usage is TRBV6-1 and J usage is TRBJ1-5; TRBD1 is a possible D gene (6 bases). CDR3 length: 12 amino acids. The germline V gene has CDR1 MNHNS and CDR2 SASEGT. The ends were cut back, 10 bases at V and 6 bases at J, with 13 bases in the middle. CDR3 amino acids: CATRRGGQPQHF. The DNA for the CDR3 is TGTGCCACCCGCAGGGGCGGTCAGCCCCAGCATTTT.

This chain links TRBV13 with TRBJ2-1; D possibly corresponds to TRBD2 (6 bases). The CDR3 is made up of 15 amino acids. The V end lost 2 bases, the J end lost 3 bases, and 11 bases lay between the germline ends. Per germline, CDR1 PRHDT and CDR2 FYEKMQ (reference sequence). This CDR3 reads CASSLRRGGYNEQFF. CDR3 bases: TGTGCCAGCAGCTTAAGACGGGGAGGCTACAATGAGCAGTTCTTC.

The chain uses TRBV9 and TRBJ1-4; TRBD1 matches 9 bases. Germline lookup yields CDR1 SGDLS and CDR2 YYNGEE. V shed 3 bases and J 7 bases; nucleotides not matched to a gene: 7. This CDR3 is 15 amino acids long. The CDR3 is CASSEDRGYGEKLFF. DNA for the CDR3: TGTGCCAGCAGCGAAGACAGGGGGTATGGTGAAAAACTGTTTTTT.

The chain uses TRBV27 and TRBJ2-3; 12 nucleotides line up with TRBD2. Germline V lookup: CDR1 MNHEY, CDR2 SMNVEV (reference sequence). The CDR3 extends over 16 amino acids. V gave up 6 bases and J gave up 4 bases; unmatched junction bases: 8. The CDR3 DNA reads TGTGCCAGCAGCCTCCCTAGCGGGAGGGTCGCAGATACGCAGTATTTT. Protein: CASSLPSGRVADTQYF.

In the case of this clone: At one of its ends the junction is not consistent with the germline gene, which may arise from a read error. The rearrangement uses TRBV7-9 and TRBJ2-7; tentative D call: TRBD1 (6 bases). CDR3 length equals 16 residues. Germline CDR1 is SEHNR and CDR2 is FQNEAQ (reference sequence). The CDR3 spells CSSSPTVDRNSYEQYF. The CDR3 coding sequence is TGTTCCAGCAGCCCCACTGTGGACAGAAACTCCTACGAGCAGTACTTC.

The DNA of the CDR3 is TGTGCCACCAGCAGAGATATCGGGGAGGGCTACAATGAGCAGTTCTTC. Residues: CATSRDIGEGYNEQFF. The rearrangement joins TRBV15 to TRBJ2-1; 7 nucleotides line up with TRBD2. V shed 0 bases and J 3 bases; nucleotides not matched to a gene: 5. Germline loops: CDR1 LNHNV, CDR2 YYDKDF (reference sequence). The CDR3 is 16 amino acids.

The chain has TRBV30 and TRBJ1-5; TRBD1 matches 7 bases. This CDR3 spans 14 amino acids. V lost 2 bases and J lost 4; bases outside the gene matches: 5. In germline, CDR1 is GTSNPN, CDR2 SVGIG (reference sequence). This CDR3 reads CAWSIDRANQPQHF. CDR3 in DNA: TGTGCCTGGAGTATCGACAGGGCAAATCAGCCCCAGCATTTT.

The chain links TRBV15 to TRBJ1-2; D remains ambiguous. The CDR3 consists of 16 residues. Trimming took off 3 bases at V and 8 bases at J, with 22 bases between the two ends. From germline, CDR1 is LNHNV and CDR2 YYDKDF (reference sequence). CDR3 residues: CATSRHTSRPPRGYTF. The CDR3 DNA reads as TGTGCCACCAGCAGGCACACCTCCCGGCCCCCGCGGGGCTACACCTTC.

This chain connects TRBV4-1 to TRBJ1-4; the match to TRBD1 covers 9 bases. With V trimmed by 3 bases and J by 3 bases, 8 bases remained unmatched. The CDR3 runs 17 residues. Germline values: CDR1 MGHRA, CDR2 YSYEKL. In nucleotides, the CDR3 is TGCGCCAGCAGCCATCGGGACAGGGTCTTTTCTAATGAAAAACTGTTTTTT. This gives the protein CASSHRDRVFSNEKLFF.

The chain's CDR3 is CASSEESNQPQHF. The CDR3 DNA follows: TGTGCCAGCAGTGAAGAGAGCAATCAGCCCCAGCATTTT. This sequence joins TRBV6-4 and TRBJ1-5; D remains ambiguous. This CDR3 contains 13 residues. Trimming took off 3 bases at V and 1 base at J, with 4 bases between the two ends. Germline loops: CDR1 MRHNA, CDR2 SNTAGT.

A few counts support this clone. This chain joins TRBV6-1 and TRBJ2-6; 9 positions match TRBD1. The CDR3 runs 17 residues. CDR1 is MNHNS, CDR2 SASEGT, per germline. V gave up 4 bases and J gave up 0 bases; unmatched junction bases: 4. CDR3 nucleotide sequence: TGTGCCAGCAGTGGGACAGGGGCAATCTCTGGGGCCAACGTCCTGACTTTC. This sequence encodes CASSGTGAISGANVLTF.

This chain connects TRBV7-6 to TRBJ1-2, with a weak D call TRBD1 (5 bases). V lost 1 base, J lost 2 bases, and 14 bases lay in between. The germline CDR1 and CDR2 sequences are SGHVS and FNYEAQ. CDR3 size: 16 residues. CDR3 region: CASSLGSRGINYGYTF. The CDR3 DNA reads TGTGCCAGCAGCTTAGGATCTCGGGGGATCAACTATGGCTACACCTTC. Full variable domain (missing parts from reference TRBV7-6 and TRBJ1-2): GAGVSQSPRYKVTKRGQDVALRCDPISGHVSLYWYRQALGQGPEFLTYFNYEAQQDKSGLPNDRFSAERPEGSISTLTIQRTEQRDSAMYRCASSLGSRGINYGYTFGSGTRLTVV.

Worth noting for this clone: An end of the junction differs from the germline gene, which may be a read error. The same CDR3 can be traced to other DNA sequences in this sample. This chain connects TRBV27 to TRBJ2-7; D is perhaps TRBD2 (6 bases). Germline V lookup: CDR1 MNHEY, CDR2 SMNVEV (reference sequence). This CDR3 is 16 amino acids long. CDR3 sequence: CASSPTAGFSSYEQYF. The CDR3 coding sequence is TGTGCCAGCAGTCCAACCGCGGGGTTTTCCTCCTACGAACAGTACTTC.

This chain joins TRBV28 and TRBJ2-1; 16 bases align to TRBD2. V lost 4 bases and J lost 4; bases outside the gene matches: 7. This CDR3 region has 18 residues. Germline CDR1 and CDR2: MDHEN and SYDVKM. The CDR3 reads CASSSSGTSGRAYNEQFF. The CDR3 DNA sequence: TGTGCCAGCAGTTCCTCCGGGACTAGCGGGAGGGCGTACAATGAGCAGTTCTTC.

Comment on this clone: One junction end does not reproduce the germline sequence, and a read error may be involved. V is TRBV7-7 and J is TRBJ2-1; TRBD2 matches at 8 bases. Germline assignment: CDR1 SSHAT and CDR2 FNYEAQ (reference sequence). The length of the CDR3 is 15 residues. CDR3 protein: CASSSGLVLYNEQFF. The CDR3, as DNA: TGTGCTAGCAGCTCGGGACTAGTCCTATACAATGAGCAGTTCTTC.

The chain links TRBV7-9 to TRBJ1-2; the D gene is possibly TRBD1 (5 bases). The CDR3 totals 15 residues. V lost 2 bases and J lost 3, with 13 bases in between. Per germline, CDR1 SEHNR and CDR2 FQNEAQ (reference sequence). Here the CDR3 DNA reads TGTGCCAGCAGCTTATGGGGGGGGAGAGACTATGGCTACACCTTC. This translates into CASSLWGGRDYGYTF.

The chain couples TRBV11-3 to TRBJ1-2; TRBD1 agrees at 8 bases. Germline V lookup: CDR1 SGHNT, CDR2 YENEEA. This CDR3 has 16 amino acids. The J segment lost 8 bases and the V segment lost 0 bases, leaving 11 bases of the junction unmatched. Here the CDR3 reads CASSLDPSGGAGGYTF. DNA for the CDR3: TGTGCCAGCAGCTTAGATCCGTCAGGGGGCGCCGGGGGCTACACCTTC. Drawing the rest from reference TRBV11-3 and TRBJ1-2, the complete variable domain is EAGVVQSPRYKIIEKKQPVAFWCNPISGHNTLYWYLQNLGQGPELLIRYENEEAVDDSQLPKDRFSAERLKGVDSTLKIQPAELGDSAVYLCASSLDPSGGAGGYTFGSGTRLTVV.

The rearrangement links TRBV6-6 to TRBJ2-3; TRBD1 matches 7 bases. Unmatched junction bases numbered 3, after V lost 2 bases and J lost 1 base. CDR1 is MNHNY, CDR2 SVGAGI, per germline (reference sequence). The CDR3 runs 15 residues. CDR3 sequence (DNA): TGTGCCAGCAGTTACAGGGGGCCGGGCACAGATACGCAGTATTTT. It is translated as CASSYRGPGTDTQYF.

CDR3 DNA sequence: TGTGCCAGCTCCACTAGCGGAGACTCCTACAATGAGCAGTTCTTC. This gives the protein CASSTSGDSYNEQFF. The chain couples TRBV19 to TRBJ2-1; 8 bases are shared with TRBD2. The germline CDR1 and CDR2 sequences are LNHDA and SQIVND (reference sequence). This CDR3 has 15 residues. The trim removed 9 bases at V and 0 bases at J, leaving 7 bases unmatched.

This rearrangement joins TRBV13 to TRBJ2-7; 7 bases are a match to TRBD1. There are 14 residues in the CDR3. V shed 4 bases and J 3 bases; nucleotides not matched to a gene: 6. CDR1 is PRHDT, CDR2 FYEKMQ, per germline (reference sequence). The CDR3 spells CASSSRDSHYEQYF. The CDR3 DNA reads TGTGCCAGCAGCTCCCGGGACAGCCACTACGAGCAGTACTTC.

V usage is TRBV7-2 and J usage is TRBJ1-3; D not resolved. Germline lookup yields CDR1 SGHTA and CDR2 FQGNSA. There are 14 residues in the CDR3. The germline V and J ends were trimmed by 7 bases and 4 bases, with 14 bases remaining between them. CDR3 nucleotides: TGTGCCAGCACCCCACCAGGTTCCGGAAACACCATATATTTT. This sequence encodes CASTPPGSGNTIYF.